This T cell receptor (beta chain) was obtained from a study of CD4 T cells in relation to SARS-CoV-2 and coronaviruses. The CDR3 covers 15 residues. The germline gives CDR1 SGHRS, CDR2 YFSETQ. V lost 0 bases and J 6 bases, leaving 16 bases between the germline ends. TCRdb's copy holds only in-frame clones and misses some; the assay was immunoSEQ multiplex PCR. The sample contains around 25,000 clones, roughly 80% of which appear only once. Unexposed donor CD4+ T cells date from about 2011-2018, before the COVID-19 pandemic. After 10 to 11 days of culture, CD4+ T cells were isolated. Points on this clone: As yet, its antigen is unknown.

Sequencing was performed on CD4+ T cells from PBMCs, cultured in vitro. This clonotype was sampled from a human donor in good health. This chain joins TRBV5-1 and TRBJ2-7; unclear D gene. The CDR3 nucleotides read TGCGCCAGCAGCTTGGAGGGCAGGTCCTCCGGCGAGCAGTACTTC. Amino acid sequence: CASSLEGRSSGEQYF.